This T cell receptor beta chain was captured by sequencing in a study of kidney transplant recipient with SARS-CoV-2 infection. Trimming at V came to 5 bases and at J to 6 bases, leaving 3 bases not matched to a gene. In germline, CDR1 is MNHEY, CDR2 SVGAGI. The CDR3 has 13 amino acids. TCRdb fed the reads into MiXCR, producing one record per CDR3 protein. The table lists 250,000 or so distinct CDR3 sequences, less than 35% of them singletons. This sequence joins TRBV6-5 and TRBJ2-2; 7 bases map to TRBD1. Specimen: a blood sample, collected at baseline and on roughly day 110 from a kidney transplant recipient. This clonotype was sampled from a male patient in his thirties who had COVID-19 and was a kidney transplant recipient. The T cells may come from the graft donor. The CDR3 reads CASSTGDSGELFF. For the CDR3, the DNA is TGTGCCAGCAGTACAGGGGATTCCGGGGAGCTGTTTTTT.